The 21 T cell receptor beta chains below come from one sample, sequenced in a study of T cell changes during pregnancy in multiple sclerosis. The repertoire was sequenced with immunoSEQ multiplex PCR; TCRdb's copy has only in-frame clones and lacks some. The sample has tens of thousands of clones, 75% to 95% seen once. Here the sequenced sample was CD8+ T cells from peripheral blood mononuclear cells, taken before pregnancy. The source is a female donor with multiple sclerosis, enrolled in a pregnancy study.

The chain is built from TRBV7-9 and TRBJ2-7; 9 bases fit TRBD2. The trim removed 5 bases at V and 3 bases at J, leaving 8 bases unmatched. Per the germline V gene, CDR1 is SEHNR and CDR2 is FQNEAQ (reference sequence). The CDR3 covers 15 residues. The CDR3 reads CASSPRGGRVYEQYF. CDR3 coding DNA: TGTGCCAGCAGCCCTAGGGGCGGGAGGGTCTACGAGCAGTACTTC.

This CDR3 reads CASSDGPNQPQHF. In DNA, the CDR3 is TGTGCCAGCAGTGATGGCCCGAATCAGCCCCAGCATTTT. The rearrangement joins TRBV6-1 to TRBJ1-5; the D is unclear. The germline V and J ends were trimmed by 3 bases and 4 bases, with 7 bases remaining between them. The CDR3 sequence is 13 residues long. The germline gives CDR1 MNHNS, CDR2 SASEGT.

CDR3 residues: CASSAQPGRGENTEAFF. In DNA, the CDR3 is TGTGCCAGCAGCGCCCAGCCAGGACGGGGGGAGAACACTGAAGCTTTCTTT. This chain uses TRBV7-9 with TRBJ1-1, with D possibly being TRBD1 (5 bases). This CDR3 has 17 amino acids. Germline-derived CDR1 and CDR2 are SEHNR and FQNEAQ (reference sequence). V lost 5 bases and J lost 1, with 20 bases in between.

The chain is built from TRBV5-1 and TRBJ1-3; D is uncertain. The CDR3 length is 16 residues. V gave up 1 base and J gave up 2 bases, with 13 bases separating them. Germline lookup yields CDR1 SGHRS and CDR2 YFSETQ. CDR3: CASSLSSGPPGNTIYF. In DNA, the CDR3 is TGCGCCAGCAGCTTGAGTTCAGGCCCCCCTGGAAACACCATATATTTT.

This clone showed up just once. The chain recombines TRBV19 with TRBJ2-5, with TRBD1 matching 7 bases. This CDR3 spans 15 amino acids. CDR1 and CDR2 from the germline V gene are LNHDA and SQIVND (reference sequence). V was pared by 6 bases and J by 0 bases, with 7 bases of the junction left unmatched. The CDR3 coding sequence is TGTGCCAGTAGGATGACAGGGACAAACCAAGAGACCCAGTACTTC. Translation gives CASRMTGTNQETQYF.

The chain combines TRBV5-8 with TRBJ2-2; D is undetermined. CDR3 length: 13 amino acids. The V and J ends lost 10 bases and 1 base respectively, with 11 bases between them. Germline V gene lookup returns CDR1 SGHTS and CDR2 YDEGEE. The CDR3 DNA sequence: TGTGCCGTACTTCAGGTGAACACCGGGGAGCTGTTTTTT. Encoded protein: CAVLQVNTGELFF.

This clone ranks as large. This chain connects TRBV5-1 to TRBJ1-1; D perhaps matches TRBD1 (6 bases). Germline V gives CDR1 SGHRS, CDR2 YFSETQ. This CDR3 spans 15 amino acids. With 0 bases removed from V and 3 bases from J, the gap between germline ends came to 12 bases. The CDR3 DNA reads TGCGCCAGCAGCTTGGGAGGGGGGGGTTACACTGAAGCTTTCTTT. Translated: CASSLGGGGYTEAFF.

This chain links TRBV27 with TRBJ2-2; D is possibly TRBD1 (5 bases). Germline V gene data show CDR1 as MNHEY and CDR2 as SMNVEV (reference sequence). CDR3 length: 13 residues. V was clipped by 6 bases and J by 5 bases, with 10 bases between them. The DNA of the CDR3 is TGTGCCAGCAGCCGTAGGGGAACCGGGGAGCTGTTTTTT. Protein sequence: CASSRRGTGELFF.

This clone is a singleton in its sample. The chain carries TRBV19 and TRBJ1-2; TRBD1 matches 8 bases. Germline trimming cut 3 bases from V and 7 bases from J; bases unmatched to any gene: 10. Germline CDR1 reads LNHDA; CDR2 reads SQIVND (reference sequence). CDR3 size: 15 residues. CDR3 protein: CASSIGPGGAGGYTF. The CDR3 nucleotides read TGTGCCAGTAGTATCGGACCAGGGGGCGCGGGTGGCTACACCTTC.

The CDR3 sequence is CASSHRGDRGYEQYF. The CDR3 DNA follows: TGTGCCAGCAGCCATCGAGGGGACAGGGGATACGAGCAGTACTTC. The J gene is TRBJ2-7, the V gene TRBV14, with 10 bases fitting TRBD1. The V segment lost 3 bases and the J segment 4 bases; nucleotides outside the gene matches: 6. The CDR3 has 15 residues. Germline-derived CDR1 and CDR2 are SGHDN and FVKESK.

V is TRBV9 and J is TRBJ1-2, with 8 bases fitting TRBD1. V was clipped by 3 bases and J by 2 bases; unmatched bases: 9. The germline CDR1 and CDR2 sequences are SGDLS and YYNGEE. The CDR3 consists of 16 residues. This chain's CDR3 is CASSATSGGLNYGYTF. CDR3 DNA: TGTGCCAGCAGCGCCACCTCAGGGGGCTTAAACTATGGCTACACCTTC. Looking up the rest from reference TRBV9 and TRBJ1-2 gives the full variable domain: DSGVTQTPKHLITATGQRVTLRCSPRSGDLSVYWYQQSLDQGLQFLIQYYNGEERAKGNILERFSAQQFPDLHSELNLSSLELGDSALYFCASSATSGGLNYGYTFGSGTRLTVV.

This CDR3 reads CASSLALRGAGAKNIQYF. The CDR3 DNA is TGTGCCAGCAGCTTAGCCCTGCGGGGGGCGGGAGCCAAAAACATTCAGTACTTC. The V call is TRBV7-2, the J call TRBJ2-4, with 8 bases identical to TRBD2. This CDR3 has 18 amino acids. V shed 0 bases, J shed 0 bases, and the junction held 7 bases outside the gene matches. CDR1 and CDR2 (germline): SGHTA, FQGNSA. The variable domain in full, with the rest retrieved from reference TRBV7-2 and TRBJ2-4, is GAGVSQSPSNKVTEKGKDVELRCDPISGHTALYWYRQSLGQGLEFLIYFQGNSAPDKSGLPSDRFSAERTGGSVSTLTIQRTQQEDSAVYLCASSLALRGAGAKNIQYFGAGTRLSVL.

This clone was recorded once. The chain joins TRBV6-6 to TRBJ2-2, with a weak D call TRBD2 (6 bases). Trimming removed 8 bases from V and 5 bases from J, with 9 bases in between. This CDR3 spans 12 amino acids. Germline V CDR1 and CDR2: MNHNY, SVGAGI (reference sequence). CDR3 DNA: TGTGCCAGCGCCGGGGGTACCGGGGAGCTGTTTTTT. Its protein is CASAGGTGELFF.

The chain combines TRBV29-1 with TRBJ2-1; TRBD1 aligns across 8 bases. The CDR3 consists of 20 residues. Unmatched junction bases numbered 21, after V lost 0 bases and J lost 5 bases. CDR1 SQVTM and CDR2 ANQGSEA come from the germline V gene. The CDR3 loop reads CSVEEVGRTGFPSGDNEQFF. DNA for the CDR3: TGCAGCGTTGAAGAAGTGGGCCGGACAGGGTTTCCTTCGGGCGACAATGAGCAGTTCTTC.

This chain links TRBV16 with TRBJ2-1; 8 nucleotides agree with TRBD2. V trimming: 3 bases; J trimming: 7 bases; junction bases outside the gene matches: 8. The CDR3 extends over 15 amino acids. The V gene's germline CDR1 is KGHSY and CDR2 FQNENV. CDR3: CASSHITGGRNEQFF. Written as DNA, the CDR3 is TGTGCCAGCAGCCACATCACGGGAGGGAGGAATGAGCAGTTCTTC.

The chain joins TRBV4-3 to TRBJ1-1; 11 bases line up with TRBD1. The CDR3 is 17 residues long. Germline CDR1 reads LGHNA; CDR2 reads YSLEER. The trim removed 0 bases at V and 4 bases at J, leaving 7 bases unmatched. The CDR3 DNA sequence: TGCGCCAGCAGCCAAGAAACCCCCGGGACAGGGGGCACTGAAGCTTTCTTT. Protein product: CASSQETPGTGGTEAFF.

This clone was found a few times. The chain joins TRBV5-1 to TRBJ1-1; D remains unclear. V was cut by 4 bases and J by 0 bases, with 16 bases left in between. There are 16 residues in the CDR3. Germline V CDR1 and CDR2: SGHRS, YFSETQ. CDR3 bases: TGCGCCAGCAGCCTAAAGGCTTACAGCATGAACACTGAAGCTTTCTTT. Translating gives CASSLKAYSMNTEAFF.

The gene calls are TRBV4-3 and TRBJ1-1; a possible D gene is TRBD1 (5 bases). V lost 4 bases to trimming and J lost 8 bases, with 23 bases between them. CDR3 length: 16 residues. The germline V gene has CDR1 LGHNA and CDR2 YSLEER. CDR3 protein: CASSRILQMGHHEAFF. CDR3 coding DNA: TGCGCCAGCAGCCGCATTCTCCAGATGGGGCATCACGAAGCTTTCTTT.

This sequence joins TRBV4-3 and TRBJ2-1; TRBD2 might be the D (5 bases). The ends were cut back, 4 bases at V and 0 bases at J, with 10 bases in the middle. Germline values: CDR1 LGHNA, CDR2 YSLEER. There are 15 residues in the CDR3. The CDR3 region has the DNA TGCGCCAGCAGCCGAGGGATGAGCTCCTACAATGAGCAGTTCTTC. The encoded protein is CASSRGMSSYNEQFF.

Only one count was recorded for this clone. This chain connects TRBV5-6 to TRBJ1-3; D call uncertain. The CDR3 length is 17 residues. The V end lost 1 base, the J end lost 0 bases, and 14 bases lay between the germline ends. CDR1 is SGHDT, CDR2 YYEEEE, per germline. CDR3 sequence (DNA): TGTGCCAGCAGCTTGAGGTCTAACCCTAGCTCTGGAAACACCATATATTTT. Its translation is CASSLRSNPSSGNTIYF.

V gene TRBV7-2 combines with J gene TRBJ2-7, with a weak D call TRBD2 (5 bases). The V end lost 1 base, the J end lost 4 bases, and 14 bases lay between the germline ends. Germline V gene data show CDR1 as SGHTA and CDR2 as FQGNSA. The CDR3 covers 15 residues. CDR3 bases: TGTGCCAGCAGCTTAGTTTTAGGTTCGGGATACGAGCAGTACTTC. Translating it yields CASSLVLGSGYEQYF.